The 26 T cell receptor beta chains in this list originate from one sample, sequenced in a study of early T cells in non-severe SARS-CoV-2 infection. TCRdb reprocessed the 5' RACE reads with MiXCR, giving one entry per CDR3 protein. The top ten clones hold 4% to 4.5% of a sample with roughly 99,000 distinct CDR3 sequences, approximately 12% of them seen once. The sample was whole blood, taken at baseline. The receptor source for this set is an adult who was a healthcare worker with PCR-confirmed SARS-CoV-2 infection or an uninfected control (not recorded which).

This clonotype appeared many times. CDR3 residues: CASSVTGGNSPLHF. The CDR3 coding sequence is TGTGCCAGCAGCGTGACAGGGGGCAATTCACCCCTCCACTTT. The chain uses TRBV2 and TRBJ1-6; TRBD1 matches at 10 bases. Looked up from germline, CDR1 is SNHLY and CDR2 is FYNNEI. The CDR3 runs to 14 residues. J gave up 7 bases and V 6 bases, and 3 bases lay outside the gene matches.

The table lists this clonotype with many counts. The chain couples TRBV12-3 or TRBV12-4 to TRBJ1-6; D gene uncertain. The CDR3 sequence is 12 residues long. Between the trimmed V and J ends, which lost 1 base and 9 bases, there was a span of 4 bases. The CDR3 reads CASSLGGSPLHF. The CDR3 DNA reads as TGTGCCAGCAGTTTAGGAGGTTCACCCCTCCACTTT.

The chain has TRBV12-3 or TRBV12-4 and TRBJ2-7; the D gene is possibly TRBD1 (5 bases). V lost 5 bases and J 4 bases, leaving 18 bases between the germline ends. This CDR3 has 15 amino acids. CDR3 sequence reads: CASSPPPPGPYEQYF. CDR3 sequence (DNA): TGTGCCAGCAGTCCTCCCCCGCCAGGGCCTTACGAGCAGTACTTC.

V usage is TRBV5-1 and J usage is TRBJ2-1; 8 bases are a match to TRBD2. Germline CDR1 and CDR2: SGHRS and YFSETQ. The length of the CDR3 is 16 residues. V gave up 7 bases and J gave up 6 bases; unmatched junction bases: 15. CDR3 sequence reads: CASSRSGTSNVNEQFF. Written as DNA, the CDR3 is TGCGCCAGCTCAAGATCCGGGACTAGTAATGTCAATGAGCAGTTCTTC.

The count of this clonotype is one. This rearrangement joins TRBV3-1 to TRBJ2-7; D remains unclear. V lost 2 bases to trimming and J lost 5 bases, with 7 bases between them. The CDR3 covers 12 residues. Germline V gene lookup returns CDR1 LGHDT and CDR2 YNNKEL (reference sequence). CDR3 in amino acids: CASSQPGDEQYF. CDR3 sequence (DNA): TGTGCCAGCAGCCAACCAGGCGACGAGCAGTACTTC.

The chain uses TRBV7-2 and TRBJ1-4, with D tentatively TRBD1 (5 bases). CDR3 length: 13 residues. The V end lost 8 bases, the J end lost 7 bases, and 14 bases lay between the germline ends. CDR1 is SGHTA, CDR2 FQGNSA, per germline. The CDR3 reads CASGSQRGEKLFF. The CDR3 region has the DNA TGTGCCAGCGGCTCCCAGAGGGGTGAAAAACTGTTTTTT.

This rearrangement joins TRBV25-1 to TRBJ1-2; D unresolved. CDR3 length: 11 amino acids. Germline V gene lookup returns CDR1 MGHDK and CDR2 SYGVNS. V lost 2 bases and J 8 bases, leaving 6 bases between the germline ends. The CDR3 is CASSELEGYTF. The DNA for the CDR3 is TGTGCCAGCAGTGAACTAGAAGGCTACACCTTC.

This clonotype was observed a few times. The chain employs TRBV20-1 and TRBJ2-3, with 12 bases fitting TRBD2. V shed 2 bases and J 2 bases; nucleotides not matched to a gene: 8. Germline assignment: CDR1 DFQATT and CDR2 SNEGSKA (reference sequence). The CDR3 sequence is 17 residues long. The CDR3 region has the DNA TGCAGTGCTAGACCCCGACTAGCGGGAGCCCTCACAGATACGCAGTATTTT. Translating gives CSARPRLAGALTDTQYF.

The rearrangement links TRBV5-1 to TRBJ1-2; D may be TRBD1 (5 bases). The V end was cut by 5 bases, the J end by 4 bases, with 21 bases between. The CDR3 has 16 amino acids. Germline V CDR1 and CDR2: SGHRS, YFSETQ. DNA for the CDR3: TGCGCCAGCAGTCATGGGTCGGGGGAGTATCGCTATGGCTACACCTTC. It is translated as CASSHGSGEYRYGYTF. Filled out from reference TRBV5-1 and TRBJ1-2, the complete variable domain reads KAGVTQTPRYLIKTRGQQVTLSCSPISGHRSVSWYQQTPGQGLQFLFEYFSETQRNKGNFPGRFSGRQFSNSRSEMNVSTLELGDSALYLCASSHGSGEYRYGYTFGSGTRLTVV.

The chain uses TRBV11-2 and TRBJ2-1, with 8 positions matching TRBD2. This CDR3 is 18 amino acids long. Germline CDR1 reads SGHAT; CDR2 reads FQNNGV. Trimming removed 3 bases from V and 1 base from J; junction bases left unmatched: 11. CDR3 DNA sequence: TGTGCCAGCAGCTTGACCACCCAAGCGGGAGTATCCTACAATGAGCAGTTCTTC. Protein: CASSLTTQAGVSYNEQFF.

The rearrangement links TRBV29-1 to TRBJ1-2; D is unclear. Germline-derived CDR1 and CDR2 are SQVTM and ANQGSEA. V lost 7 bases and J lost 1, with 16 bases in between. The CDR3 covers 14 residues. The CDR3 nucleotides read TGCAGCGCGAGCCTGGCAGAGGTTAACTATGGCTACACCTTC. Encoded protein: CSASLAEVNYGYTF. The full variable domain, rest sourced from reference TRBV29-1 and TRBJ1-2, is SAVISQKPSRDICQRGTSLTIQCQVDSQVTMMFWYRQQPGQSLTLIATANQGSEATYESGFVIDKFPISRPNLTFSTLTVSNMSPEDSSIYLCSASLAEVNYGYTFGSGTRLTVV.

This clonotype has at least ten counts. This chain links TRBV6-4 with TRBJ2-1, with D perhaps matching TRBD2 (6 bases). The CDR3 runs 15 residues. Germline CDR1 and CDR2: MRHNA and SNTAGT. The V gene lost 4 bases and the J gene lost 7 bases, with 17 bases spanning the gap. Here the CDR3 reads CASSVQTSGGNEQFF. As DNA, the CDR3 is TGTGCCAGCAGTGTCCAGACTAGTGGGGGGAATGAGCAGTTCTTC.

This clonotype has a handful of counts. V is TRBV28 and J is TRBJ1-5; TRBD1 is a possible D gene (6 bases). The CDR3 has 14 amino acids. V was cut by 8 bases and J by 0 bases, with 11 bases left in between. CDR1 and CDR2 (germline): MDHEN, SYDVKM. The CDR3, as DNA: TGTGCCAGCGGGACAACCTATAGCAATCAGCCCCAGCATTTT. It specifies CASGTTYSNQPQHF.

The chain combines TRBV11-3 with TRBJ2-5, with D perhaps matching TRBD1 or TRBD2 (6 bases each). V was cut by 5 bases and J by 2 bases, with 15 bases left in between. From germline, CDR1 is SGHNT and CDR2 YENEEA. This CDR3 is built from 15 residues. This chain's CDR3 is CASSRGGGLQETQYF. CDR3 nucleotides: TGTGCCAGCAGCCGAGGAGGGGGACTTCAAGAGACCCAGTACTTC.

V gene TRBV29-1 combines with J gene TRBJ2-1, with 12 positions matching TRBD2. The J segment lost 4 bases and the V segment lost 5 bases, leaving 0 bases of the junction unmatched. Germline assignment: CDR1 SQVTM and CDR2 ANQGSEA. This CDR3 has 13 amino acids. The CDR3 region has the DNA TGCAGCGTTACTAGCGGGGGGTACAATGAGCAGTTCTTC. Encoded protein: CSVTSGGYNEQFF.

The table lists this clonotype with many counts. CDR3 coding DNA: TGCAGTGCTAGAGGAGCCGGGACTGGCTCCCTATTCGACGAGCAGTACTTC. Its translation: CSARGAGTGSLFDEQYF. The chain employs TRBV20-1 and TRBJ2-7; weak D call: TRBD2 (6 bases). V shed 1 base and J shed 5 bases, with 24 bases lying between them. The CDR3 totals 17 residues. Germline CDR1 is DFQATT and CDR2 is SNEGSKA (reference sequence).

V and J are TRBV7-6 and TRBJ2-7; 8 nucleotides line up with TRBD1. The germline gives CDR1 SGHVS, CDR2 FNYEAQ. J lost 0 bases, V lost 5 bases, and 6 bases had no gene match. The CDR3 has 15 residues. Here the CDR3 reads CASSIRTGSSYEQYF. The CDR3 DNA reads as TGTGCCAGCAGCATAAGGACAGGGAGCTCCTACGAGCAGTACTTC.

This clonotype was observed many times. The rearrangement joins TRBV20-1 to TRBJ1-6, with a weak D call TRBD1 (5 bases). V was trimmed by 3 bases and J by 5 bases, leaving 14 bases between them. Germline V gene sequence: CDR1 DFQATT, CDR2 SNEGSKA (reference sequence). This CDR3 region has 15 residues. The CDR3 loop reads CSARGTTANNSPLHF. The CDR3 DNA reads TGCAGTGCTAGGGGGACCACCGCAAATAATTCACCCCTCCACTTT.

The chain combines TRBV5-1 with TRBJ2-3, with 8 bases identical to TRBD1. Per the germline V gene, CDR1 is SGHRS and CDR2 is YFSETQ. Trimming cost V 0 bases and J 1 base; bases outside gene matches: 1. The CDR3 spans 15 residues. The CDR3 region is CASSLAGQGTDTQYF. In nucleotides, the CDR3 is TGCGCCAGCAGCTTGGCGGGACAGGGCACAGATACGCAGTATTTT.

This sequence joins TRBV11-2 and TRBJ2-3, with D possibly TRBD1 on 5 matching bases. Germline CDR1 and CDR2: SGHAT and FQNNGV. CDR3 length: 15 residues. V dropped 3 bases and J dropped 5 bases, with 15 bases sitting between them. CDR3 region: CASSLVRQGGDTQYF. CDR3 DNA: TGTGCCAGCAGCTTGGTCCGGCAGGGCGGAGATACGCAGTATTTT.

The chain recombines TRBV6-1 with TRBJ1-5, with 7 bases that match TRBD1. The trim removed 7 bases at V and 3 bases at J, leaving 12 bases unmatched. The CDR3 is made up of 16 amino acids. CDR1 is MNHNS and CDR2 is SASEGT in the germline V gene. This chain's CDR3 is CASTQEGGSHNQPQHF. DNA for the CDR3: TGTGCCAGCACCCAAGAAGGGGGCAGCCACAATCAGCCCCAGCATTTT.

The V and J genes are TRBV20-1 and TRBJ2-3, with a weak D call TRBD2 (6 bases). The CDR3 runs 14 residues. The V end was cut by 1 base, the J end by 5 bases, with 13 bases between. Germline CDR1 and CDR2: DFQATT and SNEGSKA (reference sequence). The CDR3 spells CSARVAGRGDTQYF. CDR3 nucleotides: TGCAGTGCTAGAGTGGCCGGGCGGGGAGATACGCAGTATTTT.

The chain recombines TRBV20-1 with TRBJ2-1; TRBD2 aligns across 11 bases. This CDR3 has 15 amino acids. V dropped 0 bases and J dropped 5; count of bases not matched to a gene: 3. Germline-derived CDR1 and CDR2 are DFQATT and SNEGSKA (reference sequence). The DNA of the CDR3 is TGCAGTGCTAGAGATTCGACTAGCGGGAACAATGAGCAGTTCTTC. Protein sequence: CSARDSTSGNNEQFF.

The chain joins TRBV6-2 or TRBV6-3 to TRBJ2-7, with D hard to call. The V end lost 2 bases, the J end lost 2 bases, and 7 bases lay between the germline ends. The CDR3 runs to 13 residues. In germline, CDR1 is MNHEY, CDR2 SVGEGT. The CDR3, as DNA: TGTGCCAGCAGTTACGACAAAACCTACGAGCAGTACTTC. Protein: CASSYDKTYEQYF.

This clonotype has more than one count but fewer than ten. The V gene is TRBV27, the J gene TRBJ2-7; D is uncertain. Per the germline V gene, CDR1 is MNHEY and CDR2 is SMNVEV (reference sequence). Trimming removed 6 bases from V and 2 bases from J, with 11 bases in between. The CDR3 runs 13 residues. CDR3 region: CASSSFVPYEQYF. CDR3 DNA: TGTGCCAGCAGCAGCTTCGTTCCCTACGAGCAGTACTTC.

The sample holds a few counts of this clonotype. The gene calls are TRBV24-1 and TRBJ1-2, with D unresolved. V lost 4 bases, J lost 3 bases, and 8 bases lay in between. The CDR3 extends over 13 amino acids. CDR1 is KGHDR, CDR2 SFDVKD, per germline. In nucleotides, the CDR3 is TGTGCCACCAGTGAGGCCCGAGACTATGGCTACACCTTC. It translates to CATSEARDYGYTF.